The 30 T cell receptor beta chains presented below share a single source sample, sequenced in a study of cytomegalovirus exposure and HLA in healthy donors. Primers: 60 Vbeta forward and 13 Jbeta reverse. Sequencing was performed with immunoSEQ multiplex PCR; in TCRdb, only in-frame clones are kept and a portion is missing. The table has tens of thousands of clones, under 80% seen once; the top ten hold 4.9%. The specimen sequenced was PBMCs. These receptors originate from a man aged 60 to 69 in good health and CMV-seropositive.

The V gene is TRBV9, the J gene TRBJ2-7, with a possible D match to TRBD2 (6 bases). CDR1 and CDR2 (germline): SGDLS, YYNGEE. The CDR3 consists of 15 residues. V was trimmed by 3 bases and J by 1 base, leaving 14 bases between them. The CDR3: CASSGPSSGSYEQYF. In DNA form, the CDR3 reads TGTGCCAGCAGCGGCCCGAGCAGCGGGTCCTACGAGCAGTACTTC. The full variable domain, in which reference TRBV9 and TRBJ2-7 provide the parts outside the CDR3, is DSGVTQTPKHLITATGQRVTLRCSPRSGDLSVYWYQQSLDQGLQFLIQYYNGEERAKGNILERFSAQQFPDLHSELNLSSLELGDSALYFCASSGPSSGSYEQYFGPGTRLTVT.

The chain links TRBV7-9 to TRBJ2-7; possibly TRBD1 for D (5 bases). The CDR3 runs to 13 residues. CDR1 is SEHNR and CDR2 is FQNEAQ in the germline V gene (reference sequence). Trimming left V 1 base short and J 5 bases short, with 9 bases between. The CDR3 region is CASSLEGQDEQYF. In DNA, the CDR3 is TGTGCCAGCAGCTTAGAGGGGCAAGACGAGCAGTACTTC.

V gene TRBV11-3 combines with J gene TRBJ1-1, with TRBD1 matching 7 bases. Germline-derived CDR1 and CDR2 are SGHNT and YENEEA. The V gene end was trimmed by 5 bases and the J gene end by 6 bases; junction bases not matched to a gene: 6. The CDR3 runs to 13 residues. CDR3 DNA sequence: TGTGCCAGCAGCCGTTTCCAGGGGGCTGAAGCTTTCTTT. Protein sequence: CASSRFQGAEAFF.

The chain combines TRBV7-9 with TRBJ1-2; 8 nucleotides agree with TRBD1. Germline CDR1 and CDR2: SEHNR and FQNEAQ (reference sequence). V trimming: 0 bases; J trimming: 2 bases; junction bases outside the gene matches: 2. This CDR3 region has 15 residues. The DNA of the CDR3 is TGTGCCAGCAGCTTAGCGGGACAGGCCAACTATGGCTACACCTTC. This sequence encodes CASSLAGQANYGYTF.

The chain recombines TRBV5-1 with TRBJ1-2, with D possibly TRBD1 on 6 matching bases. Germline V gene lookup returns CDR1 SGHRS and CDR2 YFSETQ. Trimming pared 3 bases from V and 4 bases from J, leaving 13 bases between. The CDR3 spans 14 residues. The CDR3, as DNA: TGCGCCAGCAGCTCCCCTGACAGGCTCTATGGCTACACCTTC. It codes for CASSSPDRLYGYTF.

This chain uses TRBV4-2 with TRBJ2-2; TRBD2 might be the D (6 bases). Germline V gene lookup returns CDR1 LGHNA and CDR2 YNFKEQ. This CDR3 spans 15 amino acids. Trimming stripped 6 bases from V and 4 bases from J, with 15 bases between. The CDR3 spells CASRDPGASTGELFF. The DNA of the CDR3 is TGTGCCAGCAGAGACCCGGGAGCCAGCACCGGGGAGCTGTTTTTT.

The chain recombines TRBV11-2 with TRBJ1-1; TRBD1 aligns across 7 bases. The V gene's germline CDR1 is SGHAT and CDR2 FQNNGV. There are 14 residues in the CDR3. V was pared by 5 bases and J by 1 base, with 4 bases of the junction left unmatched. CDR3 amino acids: CASSTGQPNTEAFF. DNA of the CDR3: TGTGCCAGCAGCACGGGACAGCCGAACACTGAAGCTTTCTTT.

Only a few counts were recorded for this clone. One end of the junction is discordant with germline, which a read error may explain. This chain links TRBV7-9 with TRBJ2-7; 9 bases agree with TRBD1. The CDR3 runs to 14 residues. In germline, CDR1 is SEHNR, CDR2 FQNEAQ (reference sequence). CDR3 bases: TGTTCCAGCAGCTCCGGACAGGGGCCCTACGAGCAGTACTTC. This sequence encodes CSSSSGQGPYEQYF.

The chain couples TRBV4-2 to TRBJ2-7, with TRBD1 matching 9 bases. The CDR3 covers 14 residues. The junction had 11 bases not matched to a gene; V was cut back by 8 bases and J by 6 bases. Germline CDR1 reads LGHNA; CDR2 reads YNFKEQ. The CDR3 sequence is CASRGGTGISEQYF. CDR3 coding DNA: TGTGCCAGCCGCGGAGGGACAGGGATCTCCGAGCAGTACTTC.

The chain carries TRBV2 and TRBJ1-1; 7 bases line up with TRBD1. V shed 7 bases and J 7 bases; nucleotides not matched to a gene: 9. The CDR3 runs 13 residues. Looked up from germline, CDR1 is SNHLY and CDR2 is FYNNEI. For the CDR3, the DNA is TGTGCCAGCACCTCAGACAGGGCTATTGAAGCTTTCTTT. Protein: CASTSDRAIEAFF.

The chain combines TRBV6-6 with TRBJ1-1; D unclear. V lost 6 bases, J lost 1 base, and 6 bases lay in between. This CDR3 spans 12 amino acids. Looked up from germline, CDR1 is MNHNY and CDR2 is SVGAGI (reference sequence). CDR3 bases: TGTGCCAGCAGCTTCGGGAACACTGAAGCTTTCTTT. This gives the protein CASSFGNTEAFF.

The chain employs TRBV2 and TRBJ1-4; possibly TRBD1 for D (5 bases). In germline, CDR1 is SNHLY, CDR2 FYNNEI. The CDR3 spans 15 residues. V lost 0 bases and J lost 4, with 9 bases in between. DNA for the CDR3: TGTGCCAGCAGTGAAGCGCCGGGGGTTAATGAAAAACTGTTTTTT. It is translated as CASSEAPGVNEKLFF.

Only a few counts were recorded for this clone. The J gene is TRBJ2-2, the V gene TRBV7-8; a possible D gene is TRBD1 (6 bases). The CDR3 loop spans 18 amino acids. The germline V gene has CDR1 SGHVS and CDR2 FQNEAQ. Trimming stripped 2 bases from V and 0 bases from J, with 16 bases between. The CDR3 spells CASSLSTGSPANTGELFF. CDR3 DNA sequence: TGTGCCAGCAGCTTATCTACAGGGTCCCCGGCGAACACCGGGGAGCTGTTTTTT.

The chain's CDR3 is CASSLGTGNEKLFF. The CDR3 DNA is TGCGCCAGCAGCCTGGGGACGGGAAATGAAAAACTGTTTTTT. The chain recombines TRBV5-1 with TRBJ1-4; weak D call: TRBD1 (5 bases). CDR1 and CDR2 (germline): SGHRS, YFSETQ. Trimming removed 4 bases at V and 5 bases at J, with 12 bases between. There are 14 residues in the CDR3.

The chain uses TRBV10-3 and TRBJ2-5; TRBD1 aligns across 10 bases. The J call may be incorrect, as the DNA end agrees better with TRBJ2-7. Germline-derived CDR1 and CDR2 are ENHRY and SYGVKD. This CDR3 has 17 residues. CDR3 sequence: CAIRGSGGDRGQDEQYF. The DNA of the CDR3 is TGTGCCATCAGGGGGTCAGGAGGCGACAGGGGGCAGGACGAGCAGTACTTC.

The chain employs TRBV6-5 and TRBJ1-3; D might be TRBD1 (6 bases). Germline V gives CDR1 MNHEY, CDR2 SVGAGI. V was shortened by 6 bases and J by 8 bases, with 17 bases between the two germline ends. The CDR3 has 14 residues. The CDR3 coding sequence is TGTGCCAGCAGATTACAGGGTTTCTTAGACACCATATATTTT. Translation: CASRLQGFLDTIYF.

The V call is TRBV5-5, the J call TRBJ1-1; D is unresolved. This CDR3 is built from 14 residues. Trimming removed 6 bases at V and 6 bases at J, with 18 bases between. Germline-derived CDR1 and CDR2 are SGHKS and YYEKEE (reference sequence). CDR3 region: CASTSGNGLPEAFF. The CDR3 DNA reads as TGTGCCAGCACCTCGGGGAACGGTTTGCCTGAAGCTTTCTTT.

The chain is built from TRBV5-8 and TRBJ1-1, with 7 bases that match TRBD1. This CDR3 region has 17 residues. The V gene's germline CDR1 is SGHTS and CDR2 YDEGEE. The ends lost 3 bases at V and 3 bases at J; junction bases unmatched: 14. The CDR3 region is CASSWRGTASPDTEAFF. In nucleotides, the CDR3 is TGTGCCAGCAGCTGGCGCGGGACAGCTTCTCCGGACACTGAAGCTTTCTTT.

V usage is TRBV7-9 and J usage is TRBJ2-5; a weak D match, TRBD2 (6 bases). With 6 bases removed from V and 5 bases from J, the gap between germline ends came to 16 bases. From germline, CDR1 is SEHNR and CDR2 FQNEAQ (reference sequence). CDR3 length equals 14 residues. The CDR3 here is CASRPRGSGETQYF. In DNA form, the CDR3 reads TGTGCCAGCAGGCCTCGAGGGAGCGGGGAGACCCAGTACTTC.

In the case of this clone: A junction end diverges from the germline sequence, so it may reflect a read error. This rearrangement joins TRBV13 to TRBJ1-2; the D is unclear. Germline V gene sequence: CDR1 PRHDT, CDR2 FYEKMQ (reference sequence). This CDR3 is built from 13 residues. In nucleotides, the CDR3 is TGTGCCAGCGGCTTAGGAGTCGGGAAGGGCTACACCTTC. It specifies CASGLGVGKGYTF.

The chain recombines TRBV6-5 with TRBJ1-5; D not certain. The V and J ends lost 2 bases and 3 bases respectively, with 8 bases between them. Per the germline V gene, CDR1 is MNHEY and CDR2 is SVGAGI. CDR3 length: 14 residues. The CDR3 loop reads CASSYRGVNQPQHF. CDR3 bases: TGTGCCAGCAGTTACCGGGGAGTCAATCAGCCCCAGCATTTT.

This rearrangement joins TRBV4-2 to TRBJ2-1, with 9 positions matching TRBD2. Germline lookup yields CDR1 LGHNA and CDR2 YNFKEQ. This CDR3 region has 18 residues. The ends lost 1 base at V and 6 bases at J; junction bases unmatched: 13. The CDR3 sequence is CASSQGRGGDLGGNEQFF. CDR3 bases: TGTGCCAGCAGCCAAGGACGCGGGGGGGACTTGGGGGGCAATGAGCAGTTCTTC.

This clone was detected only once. CDR3 loop: CAWSKQAGADTQYF. In nucleotides, the CDR3 is TGTGCCTGGAGCAAACAAGCCGGGGCAGATACGCAGTATTTT. V gene TRBV30 combines with J gene TRBJ2-3; TRBD2 is a possible D gene (5 bases). The ends were cut back, 3 bases at V and 4 bases at J, with 14 bases in the middle. The CDR3 covers 14 residues. Per germline, CDR1 GTSNPN and CDR2 SVGIG (reference sequence).

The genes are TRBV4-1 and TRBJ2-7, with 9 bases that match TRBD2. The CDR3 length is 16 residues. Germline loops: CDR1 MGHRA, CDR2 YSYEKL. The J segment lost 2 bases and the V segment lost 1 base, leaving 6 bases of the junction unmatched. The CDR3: CASSQVLSGGTYEQYF. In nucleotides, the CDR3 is TGCGCCAGCAGCCAAGTCCTTAGCGGGGGAACCTACGAGCAGTACTTC.

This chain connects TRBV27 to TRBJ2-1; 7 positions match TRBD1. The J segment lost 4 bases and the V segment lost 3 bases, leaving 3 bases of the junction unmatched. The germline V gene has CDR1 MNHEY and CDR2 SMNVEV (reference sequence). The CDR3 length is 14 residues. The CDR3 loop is CASSLSGQYNEQFF. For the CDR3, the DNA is TGTGCCAGCAGTTTGTCGGGACAGTACAATGAGCAGTTCTTC.

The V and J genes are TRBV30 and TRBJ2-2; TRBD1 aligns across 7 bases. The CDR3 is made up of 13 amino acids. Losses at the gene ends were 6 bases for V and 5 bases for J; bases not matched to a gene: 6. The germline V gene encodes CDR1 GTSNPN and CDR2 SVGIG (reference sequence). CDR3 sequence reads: CACRTGETGELFF. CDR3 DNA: TGTGCCTGCAGGACAGGAGAGACCGGGGAGCTGTTTTTT. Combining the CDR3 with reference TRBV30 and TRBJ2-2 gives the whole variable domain SQTIHQWPATLVQPVGSPLSLECTVEGTSNPNLYWYRQAAGRGLQLLFYSVGIGQISSEVPQNLSASRPQDRQFILSSKKLLLSDSGFYLCACRTGETGELFFGEGSRLTVL.

As DNA, the CDR3 is TGTGCCAGTAGGAGCGGTTATAATTCACCCCTCCACTTT. Protein product: CASRSGYNSPLHF. The chain employs TRBV19 and TRBJ1-6; D ambiguous. The CDR3 contains 13 residues. Germline V gives CDR1 LNHDA, CDR2 SQIVND (reference sequence). V gave up 6 bases and J gave up 4 bases, with 7 bases separating them.

The CDR3 DNA reads TGTGCCAACGGACAGGTGAACACTGAAGCTTTCTTT. Its translation is CANGQVNTEAFF. This chain uses TRBV6-1 with TRBJ1-1; the match to TRBD1 covers 7 bases. V shed 10 bases and J 0 bases; nucleotides not matched to a gene: 2. The CDR3 sequence is 12 residues long. Germline V gene lookup returns CDR1 MNHNS and CDR2 SASEGT.

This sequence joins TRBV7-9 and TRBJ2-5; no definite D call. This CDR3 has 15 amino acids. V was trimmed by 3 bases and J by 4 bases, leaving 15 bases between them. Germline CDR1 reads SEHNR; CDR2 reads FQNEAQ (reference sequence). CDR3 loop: CASSFQLGAPETQYF. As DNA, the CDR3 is TGTGCCAGCAGCTTCCAGCTAGGAGCCCCAGAGACCCAGTACTTC.

The CDR3 region is CAWSPTGDYGYTF. DNA of the CDR3: TGTGCCTGGAGTCCGACAGGGGACTATGGCTACACCTTC. J is TRBJ1-2 and V is TRBV30; 8 nucleotides match TRBD1. CDR1 is GTSNPN and CDR2 is SVGIG in the germline V gene (reference sequence). The CDR3 spans 13 residues. After removal of 2 bases from V and 3 bases from J, the junction contained 2 bases not matched to a gene.